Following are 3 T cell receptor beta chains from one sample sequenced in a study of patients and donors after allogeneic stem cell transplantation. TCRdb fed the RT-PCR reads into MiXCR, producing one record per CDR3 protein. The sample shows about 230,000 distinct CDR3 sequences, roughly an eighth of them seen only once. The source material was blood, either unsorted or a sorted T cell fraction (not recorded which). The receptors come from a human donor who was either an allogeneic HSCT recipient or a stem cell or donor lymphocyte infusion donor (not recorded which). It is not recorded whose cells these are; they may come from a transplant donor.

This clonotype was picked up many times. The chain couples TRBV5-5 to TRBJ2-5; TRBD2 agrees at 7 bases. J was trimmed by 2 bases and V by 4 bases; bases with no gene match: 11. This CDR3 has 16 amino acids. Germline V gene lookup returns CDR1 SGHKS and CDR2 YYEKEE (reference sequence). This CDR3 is CASSRRLAPGQETQYF. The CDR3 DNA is TGTGCCAGCAGCAGAAGACTAGCACCGGGACAAGAGACCCAGTACTTC. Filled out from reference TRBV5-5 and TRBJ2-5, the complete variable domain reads DAGVTQSPTHLIKTRGQQVTLRCSPISGHKSVSWYQQVLGQGPQFIFQYYEKEERGRGNFPDRFSARQFPNYSSELNVNALLLGDSALYLCASSRRLAPGQETQYFGPGTRLLVL.

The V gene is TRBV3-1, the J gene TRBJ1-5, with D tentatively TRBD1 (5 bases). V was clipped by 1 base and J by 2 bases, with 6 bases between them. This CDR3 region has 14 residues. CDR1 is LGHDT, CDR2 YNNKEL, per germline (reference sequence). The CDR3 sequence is CASSQGRGNQPQHF. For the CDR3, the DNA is TGTGCCAGCAGCCAAGGCAGGGGCAATCAGCCCCAGCATTTT.

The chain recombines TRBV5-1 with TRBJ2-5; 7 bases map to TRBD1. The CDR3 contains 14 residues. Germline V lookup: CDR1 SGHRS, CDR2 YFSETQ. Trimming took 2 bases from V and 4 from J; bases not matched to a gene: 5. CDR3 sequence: CASSLQGSRETQYF. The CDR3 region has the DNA TGCGCCAGCAGCTTACAGGGGAGTAGAGAGACCCAGTACTTC.